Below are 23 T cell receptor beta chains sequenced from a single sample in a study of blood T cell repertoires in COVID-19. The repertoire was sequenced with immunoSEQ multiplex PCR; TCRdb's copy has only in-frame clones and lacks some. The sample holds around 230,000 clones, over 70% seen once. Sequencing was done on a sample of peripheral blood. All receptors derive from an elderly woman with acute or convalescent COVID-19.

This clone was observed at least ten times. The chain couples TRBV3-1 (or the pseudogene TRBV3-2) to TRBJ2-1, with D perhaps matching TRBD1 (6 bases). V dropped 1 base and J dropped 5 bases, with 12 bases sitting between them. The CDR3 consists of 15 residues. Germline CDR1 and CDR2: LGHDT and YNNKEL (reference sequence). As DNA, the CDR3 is TGTGCCAGCAGCCAAGTTGCAGGGGAGCACAATGAGCAGTTCTTC. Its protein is CASSQVAGEHNEQFF.

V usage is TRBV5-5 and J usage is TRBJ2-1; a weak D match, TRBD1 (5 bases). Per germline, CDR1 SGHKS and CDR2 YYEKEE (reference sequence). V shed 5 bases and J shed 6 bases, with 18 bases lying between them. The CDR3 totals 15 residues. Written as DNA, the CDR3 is TGTGCCAGCAGATCGGACACCCAGGAGTTCAATGAGCAGTTCTTC. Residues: CASRSDTQEFNEQFF.

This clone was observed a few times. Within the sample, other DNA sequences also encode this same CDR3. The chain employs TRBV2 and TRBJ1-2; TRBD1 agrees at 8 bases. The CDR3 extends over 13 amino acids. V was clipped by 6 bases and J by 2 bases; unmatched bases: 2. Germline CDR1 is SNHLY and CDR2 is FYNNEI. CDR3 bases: TGTGCCAGCAGGGACAGGGTAAACTATGGCTACACCTTC. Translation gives CASRDRVNYGYTF. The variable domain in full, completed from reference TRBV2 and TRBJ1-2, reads EPEVTQTPSHQVTQMGQEVILRCVPISNHLYFYWYRQILGQKVEFLVSFYNNEISEKSEIFDDQFSVERPDGSNFTLKIRSTKLEDSAMYFCASRDRVNYGYTFGSGTRLTVV.

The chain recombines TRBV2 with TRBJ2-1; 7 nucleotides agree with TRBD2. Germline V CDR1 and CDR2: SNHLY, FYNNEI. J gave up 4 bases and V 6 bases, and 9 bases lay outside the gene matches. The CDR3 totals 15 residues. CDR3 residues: CASRGWEGTYNEQFF. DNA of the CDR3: TGTGCCAGCAGGGGGTGGGAGGGGACTTACAATGAGCAGTTCTTC.

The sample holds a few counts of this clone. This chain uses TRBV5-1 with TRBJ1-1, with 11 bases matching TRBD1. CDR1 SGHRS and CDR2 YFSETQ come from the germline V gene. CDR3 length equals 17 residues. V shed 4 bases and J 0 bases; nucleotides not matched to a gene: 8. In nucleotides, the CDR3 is TGCGCCAGCAGCCCCGGACAGGGGGCTAGTATGAACACTGAAGCTTTCTTT. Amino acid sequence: CASSPGQGASMNTEAFF.

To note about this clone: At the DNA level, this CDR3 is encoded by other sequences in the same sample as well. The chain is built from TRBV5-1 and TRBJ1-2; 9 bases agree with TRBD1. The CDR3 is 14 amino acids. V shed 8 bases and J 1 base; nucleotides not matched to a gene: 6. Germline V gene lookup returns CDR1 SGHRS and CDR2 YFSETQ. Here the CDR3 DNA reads TGCGCCAGTTCCCAGGACAGGGGTAACTATGGCTACACCTTC. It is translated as CASSQDRGNYGYTF.

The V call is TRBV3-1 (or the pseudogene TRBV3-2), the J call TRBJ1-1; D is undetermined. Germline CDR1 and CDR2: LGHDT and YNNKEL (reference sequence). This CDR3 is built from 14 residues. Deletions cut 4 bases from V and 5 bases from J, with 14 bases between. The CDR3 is CASSPGGGRTEAFF. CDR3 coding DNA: TGTGCCAGCAGCCCTGGAGGTGGGAGGACTGAAGCTTTCTTT.

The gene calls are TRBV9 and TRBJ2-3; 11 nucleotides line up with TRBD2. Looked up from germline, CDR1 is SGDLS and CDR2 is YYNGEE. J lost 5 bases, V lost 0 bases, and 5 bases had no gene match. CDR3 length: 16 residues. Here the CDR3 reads CASSVGLAGNRDTQYF. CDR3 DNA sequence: TGTGCCAGCAGCGTAGGACTAGCGGGAAATAGAGATACGCAGTATTTT.

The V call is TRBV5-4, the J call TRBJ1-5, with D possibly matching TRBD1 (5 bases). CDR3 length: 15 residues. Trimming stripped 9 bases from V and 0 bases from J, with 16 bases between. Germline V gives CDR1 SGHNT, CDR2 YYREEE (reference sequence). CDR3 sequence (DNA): TGTGCCACCTCCTGGGGGGGAAGTAGCAATCAGCCCCAGCATTTT. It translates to CATSWGGSSNQPQHF.

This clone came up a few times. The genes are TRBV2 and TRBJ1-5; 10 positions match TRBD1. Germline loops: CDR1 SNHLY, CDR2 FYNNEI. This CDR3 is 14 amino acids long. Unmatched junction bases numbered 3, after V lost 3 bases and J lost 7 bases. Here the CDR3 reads CASSDRDRGQPQHF. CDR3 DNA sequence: TGTGCCAGCAGTGACCGGGACAGGGGCCAGCCCCAGCATTTT.

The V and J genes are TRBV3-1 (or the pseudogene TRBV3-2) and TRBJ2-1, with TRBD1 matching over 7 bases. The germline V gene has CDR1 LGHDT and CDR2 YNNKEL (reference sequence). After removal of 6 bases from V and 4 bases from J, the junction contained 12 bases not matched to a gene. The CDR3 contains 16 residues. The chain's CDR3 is CASSDTMGQYYNEQFF. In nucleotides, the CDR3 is TGTGCCAGCAGTGACACGATGGGACAGTATTACAATGAGCAGTTCTTC.

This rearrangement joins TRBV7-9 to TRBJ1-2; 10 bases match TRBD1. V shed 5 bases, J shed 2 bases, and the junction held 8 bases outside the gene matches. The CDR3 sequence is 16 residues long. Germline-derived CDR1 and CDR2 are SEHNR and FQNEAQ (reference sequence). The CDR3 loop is CASSPWGTGENYGYTF. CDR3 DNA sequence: TGTGCCAGCAGCCCTTGGGGGACAGGGGAAAACTATGGCTACACCTTC.

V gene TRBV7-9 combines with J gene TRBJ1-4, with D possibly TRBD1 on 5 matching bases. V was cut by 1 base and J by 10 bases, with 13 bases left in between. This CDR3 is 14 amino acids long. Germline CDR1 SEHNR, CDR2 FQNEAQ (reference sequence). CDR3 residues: CASSLGTGGRKLFF. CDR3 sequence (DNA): TGTGCCAGCAGCTTAGGCACAGGAGGGAGAAAACTGTTTTTT.

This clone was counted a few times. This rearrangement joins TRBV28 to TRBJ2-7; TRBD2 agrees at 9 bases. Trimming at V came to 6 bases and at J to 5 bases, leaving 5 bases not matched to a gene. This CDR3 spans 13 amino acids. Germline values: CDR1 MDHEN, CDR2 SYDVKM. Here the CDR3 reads CASRASGTHEQYF. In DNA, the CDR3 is TGTGCCAGCAGGGCTAGCGGGACTCACGAGCAGTACTTC.

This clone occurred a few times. The CDR3 DNA is TGTGCCAGCAGCTGGGGACTAGCGGGGGGGCCCACCGGGGAGCTGTTTTTT. Translation gives CASSWGLAGGPTGELFF. The J gene is TRBJ2-2, the V gene TRBV5-6; 16 bases are a match to TRBD2. In germline, CDR1 is SGHDT, CDR2 YYEEEE. After removal of 3 bases from V and 4 bases from J, the junction contained 3 bases not matched to a gene. CDR3 length: 17 residues.

The CDR3 coding sequence is TGTGCCAGCAGCGTAGGGGGAGGGGCCTACGAGCAGTACTTC. Residues: CASSVGGGAYEQYF. J is TRBJ2-7 and V is TRBV9, with 7 bases lining up with TRBD2. The V gene's germline CDR1 is SGDLS and CDR2 YYNGEE. The CDR3 is 14 amino acids. The junction had 2 bases not matched to a gene; V was cut back by 0 bases and J by 2 bases.

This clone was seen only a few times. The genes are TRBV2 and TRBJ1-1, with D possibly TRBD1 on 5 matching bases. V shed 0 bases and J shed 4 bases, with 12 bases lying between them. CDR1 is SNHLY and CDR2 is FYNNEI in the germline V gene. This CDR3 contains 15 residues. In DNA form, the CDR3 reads TGTGCCAGCAGTGAAGCGGGGGGAGTTGCCACTGAAGCTTTCTTT. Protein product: CASSEAGGVATEAFF.

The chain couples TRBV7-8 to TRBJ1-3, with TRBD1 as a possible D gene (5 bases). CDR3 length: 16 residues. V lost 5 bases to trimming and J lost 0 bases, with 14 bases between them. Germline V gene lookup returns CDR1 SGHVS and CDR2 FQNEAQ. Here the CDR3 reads CASSGAGANSGNTIYF. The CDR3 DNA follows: TGTGCCAGCAGCGGGGCAGGTGCGAACTCTGGAAACACCATATATTTT.

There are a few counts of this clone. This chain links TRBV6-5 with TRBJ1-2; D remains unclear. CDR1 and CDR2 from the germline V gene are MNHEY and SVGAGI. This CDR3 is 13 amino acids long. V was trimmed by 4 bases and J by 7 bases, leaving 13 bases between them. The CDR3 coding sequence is TGTGCCAGCAGTTCGGAGTTTAGGCTTGGCTACACCTTC. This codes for CASSSEFRLGYTF.

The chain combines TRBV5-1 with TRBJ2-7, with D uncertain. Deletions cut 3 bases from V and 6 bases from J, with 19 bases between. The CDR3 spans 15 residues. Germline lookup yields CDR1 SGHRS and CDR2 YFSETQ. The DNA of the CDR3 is TGCGCCAGCAGCTCTCTCTCATCGGTGGGCAGCGAGCAGTACTTC. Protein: CASSSLSSVGSEQYF. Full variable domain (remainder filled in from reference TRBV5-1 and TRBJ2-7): KAGVTQTPRYLIKTRGQQVTLSCSPISGHRSVSWYQQTPGQGLQFLFEYFSETQRNKGNFPGRFSGRQFSNSRSEMNVSTLELGDSALYLCASSSLSSVGSEQYFGPGTRLTVT.

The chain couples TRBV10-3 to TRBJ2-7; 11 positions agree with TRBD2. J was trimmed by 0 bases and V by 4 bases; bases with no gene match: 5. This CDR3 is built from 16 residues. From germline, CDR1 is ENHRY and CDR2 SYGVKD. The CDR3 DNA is TGTGCCATCAGTGGGGTAGCGGGAGGGAACTCCTACGAGCAGTACTTC. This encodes CAISGVAGGNSYEQYF.

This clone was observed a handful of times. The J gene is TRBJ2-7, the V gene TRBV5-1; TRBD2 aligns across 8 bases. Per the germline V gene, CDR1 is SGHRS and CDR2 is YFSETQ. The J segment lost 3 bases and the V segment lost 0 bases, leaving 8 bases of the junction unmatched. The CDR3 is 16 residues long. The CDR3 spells CASSLAPVREGYEQYF. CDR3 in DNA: TGCGCCAGCAGCTTGGCTCCAGTACGGGAGGGCTACGAGCAGTACTTC.

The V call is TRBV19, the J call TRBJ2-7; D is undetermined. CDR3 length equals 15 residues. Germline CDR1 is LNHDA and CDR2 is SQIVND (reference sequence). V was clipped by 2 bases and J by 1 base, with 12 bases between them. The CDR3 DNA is TGTGCCAGTAGTATATCGTGGAGCCAGTCCTACGAGCAGTACTTC. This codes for CASSISWSQSYEQYF.